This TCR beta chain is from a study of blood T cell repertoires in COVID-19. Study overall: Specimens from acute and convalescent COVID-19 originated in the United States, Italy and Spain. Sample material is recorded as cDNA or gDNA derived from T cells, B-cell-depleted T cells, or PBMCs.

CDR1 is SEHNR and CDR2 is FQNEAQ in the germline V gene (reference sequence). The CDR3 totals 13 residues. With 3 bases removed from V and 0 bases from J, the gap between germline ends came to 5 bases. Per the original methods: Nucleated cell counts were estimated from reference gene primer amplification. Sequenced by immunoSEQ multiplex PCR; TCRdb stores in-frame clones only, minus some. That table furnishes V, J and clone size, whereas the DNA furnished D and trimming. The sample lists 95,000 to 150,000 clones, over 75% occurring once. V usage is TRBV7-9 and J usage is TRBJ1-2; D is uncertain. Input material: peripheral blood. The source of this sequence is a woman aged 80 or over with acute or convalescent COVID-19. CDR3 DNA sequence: TGTGCCAGCAGCTTCCCTACTAACTATGGCTACACCTTC. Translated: CASSFPTNYGYTF.